This note documents a single TCR beta chain sequence. Its antigen is not known. CDR3 length: 20 amino acids. CDR1 is SGHNT and CDR2 is YYREEE in the germline V gene (reference sequence). Trimming removed 6 bases from V and 4 bases from J; junction bases left unmatched: 24. TCR beta rearrangements were amplified from peripheral blood genomic DNA. The sample comes from a study of T cell repertoires in aging, cancer and after chemotherapy. TRB rearrangements spanning V, D and J were amplified using mixed TRB-A/B primers. TCRdb re-called the multiplex PCR reads through MiXCR, storing one row per CDR3 protein. Of a few thousand distinct CDR3 sequences listed, about 35% are singletons. Whole-study results and caveats: Compared with age-matched healthy donors, untreated hematological or solid cancer patients showed higher blood TCR clonality. Loss of evenness, beyond lost richness, contributed to age-related TCR diversity decline in cancer patients.

The chain carries TRBV5-4 and TRBJ2-5, with 10 bases lining up with TRBD2. Sequencing was performed on blood. The TCR sequence derives from a human donor with a solid tumor. This CDR3 is CASTPRGTGASGSPRETQYF. The CDR3 nucleotides are TGTGCCAGCACTCCCCGGGGGACAGGCGCTAGCGGGAGCCCGCGAGAGACCCAGTACTTC.